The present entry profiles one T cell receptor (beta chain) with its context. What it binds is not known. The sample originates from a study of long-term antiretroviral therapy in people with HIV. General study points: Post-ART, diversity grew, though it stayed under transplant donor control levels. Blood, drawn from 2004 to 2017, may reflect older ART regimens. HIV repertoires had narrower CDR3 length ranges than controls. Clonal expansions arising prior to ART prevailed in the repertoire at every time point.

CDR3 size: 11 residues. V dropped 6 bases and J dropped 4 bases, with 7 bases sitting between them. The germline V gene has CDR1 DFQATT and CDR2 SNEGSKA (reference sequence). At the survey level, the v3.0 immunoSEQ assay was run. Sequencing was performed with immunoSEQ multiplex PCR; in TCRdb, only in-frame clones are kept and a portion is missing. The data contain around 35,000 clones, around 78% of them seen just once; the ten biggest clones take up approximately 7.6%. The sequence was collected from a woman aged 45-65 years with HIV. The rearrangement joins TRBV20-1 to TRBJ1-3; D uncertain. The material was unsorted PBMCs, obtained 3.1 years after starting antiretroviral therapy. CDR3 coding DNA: TGCAGTGCCCGAGGGGGAAACACCATATATTTT. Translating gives CSARGGNTIYF.